These 14 T cell receptor beta chains were sequenced from one sample in a study of shared clonotypes between healthy human individuals. Naivety among CD8 cells was defined by CD45RO negativity and positive CCR7 selection, thereby excluding terminally differentiated effector memory CD45RA+ cells. Clones were read by immunoSEQ multiplex PCR, and TCRdb kept only the in-frame ones, dropping some. Among more than 2 million clones listed, about 93% were seen once. Specimen: naive CD8+ T cells from PBMCs. Receptors were obtained from a man in his late teens or twenties in good health. Some clones in this sample may be carry-over from other donors' samples.

The V and J genes are TRBV4-1 and TRBJ1-1, with D perhaps TRBD1 (5 bases). Trimming cost V 4 bases and J 6 bases, with 12 bases left between them. The CDR3 runs to 13 residues. Per the germline V gene, CDR1 is MGHRA and CDR2 is YSYEKL. This CDR3 reads CASSPPGGPEAFF. The CDR3, as DNA: TGCGCCAGCAGCCCGCCGGGGGGACCTGAAGCTTTCTTT.

V and J are TRBV28 and TRBJ2-7; D unclear. CDR3 length equals 13 residues. Germline lookup yields CDR1 MDHEN and CDR2 SYDVKM. With 2 bases removed from V and 5 bases from J, the gap between germline ends came to 10 bases. In DNA form, the CDR3 reads TGTGCCAGCAGTTTACGGGCATGGAACGAGCAGTACTTC. Translation: CASSLRAWNEQYF.

V and J are TRBV7-3 and TRBJ2-5; 10 bases align to TRBD2. The CDR3 contains 16 residues. Germline V gene lookup returns CDR1 SGHTA and CDR2 FQGTGA. With 4 bases clipped from V and 5 bases from J, the junction kept 10 bases outside the gene matches. DNA for the CDR3: TGTGCCAGCAGCTCCGCCCCTAGCGGGAGTTATGAGACCCAGTACTTC. Its translation is CASSSAPSGSYETQYF.

The genes are TRBV4-1 and TRBJ2-1; D is unclear. V shed 6 bases and J shed 0 bases, with 3 bases lying between them. This CDR3 comprises 12 residues. Germline V gene data show CDR1 as MGHRA and CDR2 as YSYEKL. DNA of the CDR3: TGCGCCAGCAGTCTCTCCTACAATGAGCAGTTCTTC. It specifies CASSLSYNEQFF.

This rearrangement joins TRBV18 to TRBJ1-3; no firm D call. Germline V gene lookup returns CDR1 KGHSH and CDR2 LQKENI. The CDR3 loop spans 14 amino acids. Trimming took off 2 bases at V and 2 bases at J, with 7 bases between the two ends. The CDR3 region is CASSPGYPGNTIYF. Written as DNA, the CDR3 is TGTGCCAGCTCACCAGGATATCCTGGAAACACCATATATTTT.

The chain recombines TRBV11-2 with TRBJ2-5; TRBD1 might be the D (6 bases). Trimming removed 4 bases at V and 4 bases at J, with 10 bases between. This CDR3 contains 13 residues. Per the germline V gene, CDR1 is SGHAT and CDR2 is FQNNGV. In DNA form, the CDR3 reads TGTGCCAGCAGCTCCAAGGGGGTAGAGACCCAGTACTTC. It translates to CASSSKGVETQYF.

In DNA, the CDR3 is TGTGCCAGTACGACAGGGGGAGACGAGCAGTACTTC. Amino acids: CASTTGGDEQYF. The J gene is TRBJ2-7, the V gene TRBV19; 9 bases align to TRBD1. The CDR3 length is 12 residues. Germline values: CDR1 LNHDA, CDR2 SQIVND (reference sequence). J gave up 5 bases and V 7 bases, and 3 bases lay outside the gene matches.

The V gene is TRBV5-1, the J gene TRBJ2-7; 12 nucleotides align to TRBD2. V gave up 4 bases and J gave up 5 bases; unmatched junction bases: 16. The CDR3 length is 18 residues. CDR1 is SGHRS and CDR2 is YFSETQ in the germline V gene. CDR3 sequence: CASSQMTSGSFIRDEQYF. The CDR3 region has the DNA TGCGCCAGCAGCCAGATGACTAGCGGGAGTTTCATACGTGACGAGCAGTACTTC.

V is TRBV29-1 and J is TRBJ2-1; no reliable D call. The CDR3 totals 14 residues. From germline, CDR1 is SQVTM and CDR2 ANQGSEA. Trimming shortened V by 0 bases and J by 1 base, and 7 bases separated the two germline ends. The CDR3 nucleotides are TGCAGCGTTGAAGACGGAATGTCCTACAATGAGCAGTTCTTC. Translating it yields CSVEDGMSYNEQFF.

The rearrangement joins TRBV4-1 to TRBJ2-7; the D gene is possibly TRBD1 (7 bases). The CDR3 spans 16 residues. Germline CDR1 reads MGHRA; CDR2 reads YSYEKL. Deletions cut 0 bases from V and 3 bases from J, with 15 bases between. The CDR3 here is CASSQDPQGGLYEQYF. In DNA, the CDR3 is TGCGCCAGCAGCCAAGATCCGCAGGGGGGACTCTACGAGCAGTACTTC.

The chain has TRBV28 and TRBJ1-1, with TRBD1 as a possible D gene (5 bases). CDR1 and CDR2 (germline): MDHEN, SYDVKM. The length of the CDR3 is 11 residues. The germline V and J ends were trimmed by 6 bases and 7 bases, with 9 bases remaining between them. The CDR3 nucleotides are TGTGCCAGCAGGTCCACAGGTGAAGCTTTCTTT. Encoded protein: CASRSTGEAFF.

The chain carries TRBV9 and TRBJ1-3; D call uncertain. V was shortened by 3 bases and J by 0 bases, with 7 bases between the two germline ends. Germline assignment: CDR1 SGDLS and CDR2 YYNGEE. This CDR3 has 14 residues. In nucleotides, the CDR3 is TGTGCCAGCAGCGCGGGCAGCTCTGGAAACACCATATATTTT. Its protein product is CASSAGSSGNTIYF.

The rearrangement links TRBV9 to TRBJ2-1, with D possibly TRBD1 on 5 matching bases. V lost 4 bases and J lost 7, with 12 bases in between. There are 13 residues in the CDR3. CDR1 is SGDLS and CDR2 is YYNGEE in the germline V gene. The CDR3 DNA sequence: TGTGCCAGCAGCACCCAGACAGCGAATGAGCAGTTCTTC. Its protein product is CASSTQTANEQFF. The complete variable domain, with remaining parts taken from reference TRBV9 and TRBJ2-1, reads DSGVTQTPKHLITATGQRVTLRCSPRSGDLSVYWYQQSLDQGLQFLIQYYNGEERAKGNILERFSAQQFPDLHSELNLSSLELGDSALYFCASSTQTANEQFFGPGTRLTVL.

The rearrangement links TRBV5-6 to TRBJ2-3, with D perhaps matching TRBD1 or TRBD2 (7 bases each). The CDR3 consists of 16 residues. V lost 4 bases, J lost 3 bases, and 18 bases lay in between. The germline CDR1 and CDR2 sequences are SGHDT and YYEEEE. CDR3 protein: CASSPDGRGGTDTQYF. CDR3 bases: TGTGCCAGCAGCCCCGATGGCAGGGGGGGGACAGATACGCAGTATTTT.